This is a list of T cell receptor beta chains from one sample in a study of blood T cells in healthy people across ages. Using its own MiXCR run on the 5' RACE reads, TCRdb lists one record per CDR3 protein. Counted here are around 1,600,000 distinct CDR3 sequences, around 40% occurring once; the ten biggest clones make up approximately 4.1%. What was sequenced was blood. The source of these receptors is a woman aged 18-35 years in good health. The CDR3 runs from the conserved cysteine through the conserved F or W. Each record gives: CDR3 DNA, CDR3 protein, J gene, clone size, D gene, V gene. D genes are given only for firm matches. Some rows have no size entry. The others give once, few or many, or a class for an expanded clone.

TGCGCCAGCAGCTGGACAGGGGGCGAGACCCAGTACTTC,CASSWTGGETQYF,TRBJ2-5,many,TRBD1,TRBV5-1
TGTGCCAGCGAACGGGATCAACAAGAGACCCAGTACTTC,CASERDQQETQYF,TRBJ2-5,NA,NA,TRBV2
TGTGCCAGCAGCTCCGACAGCGGGGAGCTGTTTTTT,CASSSDSGELFF,TRBJ2-2,NA,NA,TRBV6-2/TRBV6-3
TGCAGTGCCACAGCTAGCGGGTTGACAGATACGCAGTATTTT,CSATASGLTDTQYF,TRBJ2-3,NA,TRBD2,TRBV20-1
TGCGCCAGCAACCAAATCCCCGGACTAGCCAAAAACATTCAGTACTTC,CASNQIPGLAKNIQYF,TRBJ2-4,NA,NA,TRBV4-1
TGTGCCAGCAGTTTAGCCAGCGGGAGCTGGAAGACCCAGTACTTC,CASSLASGSWKTQYF,TRBJ2-5,NA,TRBD2,TRBV27
TGTGCCAGCAGCTTAGAAACAGGGAGAAACGGGAACACTGAGGCTTTCTTT,CASSLETGRNGNTEAFF,TRBJ1-1,NA,NA,TRBV11-2
TGCGCCAGCAGCTTGACTAGCGGGGGTTTCGACAGCTCCTACAATGAGCAGTTCTTC,CASSLTSGGFDSSYNEQFF,TRBJ2-1,few,TRBD2,TRBV4-1
TGTGCCAGCGGTCAGGGGGTTATGAACACTGAAGCTTTCTTT,CASGQGVMNTEAFF,TRBJ1-1,NA,TRBD1,TRBV6-6
TGTGCCATCAGGCCAGGACAGGATGAAAAACTGTTTTTT,CAIRPGQDEKLFF,TRBJ1-4,few,TRBD1,TRBV10-3
TGTGCCAGCAGTGACCCGACAGGGTCTGAGCAGTACTTC,CASSDPTGSEQYF,TRBJ2-5,NA,TRBD1,TRBV6-4
TGTGCCAGCAGTTTATTACTAGCGAGAAAAGAGACCCAGTACTTC,CASSLLLARKETQYF,TRBJ2-5,few,TRBD2,TRBV28
TGTGCAACCAGCAAGCAGGGGTATGGGGCCAACGTCCTGACTTTC,CATSKQGYGANVLTF,TRBJ2-6,NA,NA,TRBV15
TGTGCCATCGGAGGGAGAGGGCAAGGGGGCACTGAAGCTTTCTTT,CAIGGRGQGGTEAFF,TRBJ1-1,many,NA,TRBV10-3
TGTGCCAGCAGCTCACGACAAGCAACTAATGAAAAACTGTTTTTT,CASSSRQATNEKLFF,TRBJ1-4,many,NA,TRBV7-2
TGCGCCGGCAGCTTGTCTAGCGGGGGATCCTACAATGAGCAGTTCTTC,CAGSLSSGGSYNEQFF,TRBJ2-1,NA,TRBD2,TRBV5-1
TGTGCCAGCAGTCTCCGGGACAAGAACACTGAAGCTTTCTTT,CASSLRDKNTEAFF,TRBJ1-1,NA,NA,TRBV27
TGTGCCAGCAGACCGGGGCGTAATGGGGCCAACGTCCTGACTTTC,CASRPGRNGANVLTF,TRBJ2-6,NA,NA,TRBV6-5
TGTGCCAGCAGCTTAGATCGGACTATGCCCCAGCATTTT,CASSLDRTMPQHF,TRBJ1-5,few,NA,TRBV7-2
TGTGCCATCAGTGAGGTAGGACGGGACTATGGCTACACCTTC,CAISEVGRDYGYTF,TRBJ1-2,NA,NA,TRBV10-3
TGTGCCAGCAGTGGGGACAGGGCCGAGCAGTACTTC,CASSGDRAEQYF,TRBJ2-7,NA,TRBD1,TRBV6-2/TRBV6-3
TGCAGTGCGCCCGACAGGACGATTTATGAAAAACTGTTTTTT,CSAPDRTIYEKLFF,TRBJ1-4,NA,NA,TRBV20-1
TGTGCCAGCAGTTGGAGCGGGGGGAGGAGCACAGATACGCAGTATTTT,CASSWSGGRSTDTQYF,TRBJ2-3,few,TRBD2,TRBV7-6
NA,CYCCTDTQYF,TRBJ2-3,NA,NA,TRBV7-2
TGTGCCAGCAGTGAATCGGGTTCTGGAGGGGGTCATCAGCCCCAGCATTTT,CASSESGSGGGHQPQHF,TRBJ1-5,few,NA,TRBV25-1
TGTGCCAGCAGGGCGGACAGGGCGAGCACCGGGGAGCTGTTTTTT,CASRADRASTGELFF,TRBJ2-2,once,TRBD1,TRBV6-6
TGCAGCGTTGTAGGGTCAGATGAGCAGTACTTC,CSVVGSDEQYF,TRBJ2-5,few,NA,TRBV29-1
TGTGCCAGCAGGGACGCCGGGACAGCCTTCTATGGCTACACCTTC,CASRDAGTAFYGYTF,TRBJ1-2,few,TRBD1,TRBV7-9
TGCAGCGTTGTCAGGACTAGCGGGTCCGGGGAGACCCAGTACTTC,CSVVRTSGSGETQYF,TRBJ2-5,few,TRBD2,TRBV29-1
TGTGCCAGCAGGCCGACAACCTTACAGGGGGACATTCAGTACTTC,CASRPTTLQGDIQYF,TRBJ2-4,NA,TRBD1,TRBV12-3/TRBV12-4
TGCGCCAGCAGAACTAACGCGGGGGTGGACACTGAAGCTTTCTTT,CASRTNAGVDTEAFF,TRBJ1-1,NA,NA,TRBV5-1
TGCGCCAGCAGCCAAGTCAGGGGTACAGATACGCAGTATTTT,CASSQVRGTDTQYF,TRBJ2-3,many,NA,TRBV4-3
TGTGCCAGCAGTGGCCAGCAGGGGAACACTGAAGCTTTCTTT,CASSGQQGNTEAFF,TRBJ1-1,NA,NA,TRBV25-1
TGTGCCAGCAAGGACGGACCATACACAGATACGCAGTATTTT,CASKDGPYTDTQYF,TRBJ2-3,NA,NA,TRBV6-5
TGTGCCAGCAGTTACAGGGTCGGGCAGTACTTC,CASSYRVGQYF,TRBJ2-7,few,NA,TRBV6-1
TGTGCCAGCAGCACCCGGGCGGATCCTTATAGCAATCAGCCCCAGCATTTT,CASSTRADPYSNQPQHF,TRBJ1-5,few,NA,TRBV2
TGTGCCAGCAGTCAACTAGCGGGGGGAATCACAGATACGCAGTATTTT,CASSQLAGGITDTQYF,TRBJ2-3,many,TRBD2,TRBV6-5
TGTGCCAGCAGTTACTCCGTGAGGGCCCCTCTTAGAGACAATGAGCAGTTCTTC,CASSYSVRAPLRDNEQFF,TRBJ2-1,NA,NA,TRBV6-5
TGTGCCAGCAGTTTAGGTCTAGTGAGCACCGGGGAGCTGTTTTTT,CASSLGLVSTGELFF,TRBJ2-2,few,NA,TRBV27
TGCGCCAGCAGTGAGTCGTGGGGAGAGAAAGGGACCCAGTACTTC,CASSESWGEKGTQYF,TRBJ2-5,NA,NA,TRBV10-2
TGTGCCAGCAGAACACCCACTAGCGGGTCATCCTACGAGCAGTACTTC,CASRTPTSGSSYEQYF,TRBJ2-7,NA,TRBD2,TRBV6-6
TGCGCCAGCAGCCAGTCACTTAAAGGGACTAGCGGAAATACGCAGTATTTT,CASSQSLKGTSGNTQYF,TRBJ2-3,many,TRBD2,TRBV4-3
TGTGCCAGCAGCCTGGAACTAGCGGAGAACAATGAGCAGTTCTTC,CASSLELAENNEQFF,TRBJ2-1,NA,TRBD2,TRBV4-2
TGCAGCGTTGAAGAGGTAGCGGGTGTCGACAATGAGCAGTTCTTC,CSVEEVAGVDNEQFF,TRBJ2-1,NA,TRBD2,TRBV29-1
TGTGCCAGCTCAAAAGGGACACCCTATGGCTACACCTTC,CASSKGTPYGYTF,TRBJ1-2,NA,NA,TRBV18
TGTGCCAGCAGCATCTTAGCGGAAAGTTCCTACAATGAGCAGTTCTTC,CASSILAESSYNEQFF,TRBJ2-1,NA,NA,TRBV9
TGTGCCAGCAGTACACAGGGTAACAATCAGCCCCAGCATTTT,CASSTQGNNQPQHF,TRBJ1-5,NA,NA,TRBV12-3/TRBV12-4
TGCAGTGCTAGTGCCTATCAGGGGGAGAGCAATCAGCCCCAGCATTTT,CSASAYQGESNQPQHF,TRBJ1-5,NA,TRBD1,TRBV20-1
TGCAGTGCTAGAGATATAGGTCACGAGCAGTACTTC,CSARDIGHEQYF,TRBJ2-7,NA,NA,TRBV20-1
TGTGCCACCAGCAGAGATCGGACTAGCGGGAGTAACGAGCAGTTCTTC,CATSRDRTSGSNEQFF,TRBJ2-1,NA,TRBD2,TRBV15
TGTGCCACCCTGCGGGACAAGGGTGTAGTTGACACTGAAGCTTTCTTT,CATLRDKGVVDTEAFF,TRBJ1-1,few,NA,TRBV7-9
TGTGCCAGCAGCGCCGGGGTAGGGTACGAGCAGTACTTC,CASSAGVGYEQYF,TRBJ2-7,few,NA,TRBV9
TGTGCCAGCAGCTTCGGCGGTTCTAGCAATGAGCAGTACTTC,CASSFGGSSNEQYF,TRBJ2-7,once,NA,TRBV5-4
TGTGCCAGCGTACCCGGGTACAGGGGGGTGGGTCAAAACACTGAAGCTTTCTTT,CASVPGYRGVGQNTEAFF,TRBJ1-1,NA,TRBD1,TRBV12-3/TRBV12-4
TGCGCCAGCAGCTCCTTTCCTAGCGGGATCTACGAGCAGTACTTC,CASSSFPSGIYEQYF,TRBJ2-7,NA,TRBD2,TRBV5-1
TGCAGTGCCCGCCCCAATGAGCAGTACTTC,CSARPNEQYF,TRBJ2-7,NA,NA,TRBV20-1
TGTGCCAGCATCCTTGGAGGAGTATACGACTATGGCTACACCTTC,CASILGGVYDYGYTF,TRBJ1-2,NA,NA,TRBV5-5
TGCAGCTCAAGGGGCCACGAGCAGTACTTC,CSSRGHEQYF,TRBJ2-7,few,NA,TRBV29-1
TGTGCCAGCAGCGTAGCTCGGACTAGCGAGAACAATGAGCAGTTCTTC,CASSVARTSENNEQFF,TRBJ2-1,NA,TRBD2,TRBV9